Sequencing of this T cell receptor beta chain was carried out in a study of blood T cell repertoires in COVID-19 (dated by TCRdb to between 2020 and 2021). In terms of the full investigation: Samples covering the acute and convalescent phases of COVID-19 were provided by collaborators in the United States, Italy and Spain. The prospective study material was composed of cDNA or gDNA derived from T cells, B-cell-depleted T cells, or PBMCs. The dataset comprised deeply sampled blood TCRbeta repertoires from subjects exposed to, actively infected with, or recovered from COVID-19. The repertoires were released in a freely available public database intended as a resource for research on the immune response to SARS-CoV-2. The samples were drawn from the first 160 participants of the ongoing ImmuneRACE study and from 950 to 1,500 subjects provided by 6 global collaborators. A de-identified subject ID, COVID-19 status, age in years and sex were almost always included in the sample metadata. Where available, HLA class I and class II types were taken from metadata supplied by the sample provider and were not determined by assay-based typing.

CDR1 is given as ENHRY and CDR2 as SYGVKD, both from the germline V gene. The CDR3 contains 15 residues, cysteine and phenylalanine counted. CDR3 DNA is the only sequence kept; it has 45 bases, read in frame from the first base. The V end gives up 3 bases and the J end 7 bases, leaving 8 bases in the junction not matched to a gene. To note about this clone: Its specific antigen is unknown. There are no base qualities to consult, and no much larger clone falls within one base.

Whole blood was collected in K2EDTA tubes by collaborating institutions according to the institutions' own protocols. For TCRbeta analysis, collaborators shipped samples in one of three forms: frozen whole blood, isolated PBMCs, or DNA extracted from either of those sample types. TCRbeta CDR3 regions were amplified from genomic DNA using the immunoSEQ Assay, a bias-controlled multiplex PCR. The published analysis was carried out like this. Nucleated cell counts per sample were estimated from amplification of reference gene primers within the assay. To quantify the absolute abundance of each unique TCRbeta CDR3 rearrangement, sequence reads were collapsed and filtered. For each sample, productive Simpson clonality was calculated as the square root of Simpson's diversity index across productive rearrangements. TCRdb re-hosts the immuneACCESS table, in-frame sequences only. Its copies lack some clones; in the studies checked, an unresolved V gene accounts for under half of them, and the cause for the rest is not known. V, J and clone size derive from that table, while D and trimming were established from the DNA sequence. The table for this sample lists approximately 120,000 clones; approximately 80% of them were counted only once. Roughly 4% of the sample is held by the ten biggest clonotypes.

What the research found in general, with its limitations: The quantity of clinical and demographic metadata differed by source and by participant and was supplied without curation.

This chain is built from TRBV10-3 and TRBJ1-2, with 10 central nucleotides matching TRBD1. This sequence was found in a woman aged 45-65 years with acute or convalescent COVID-19. Specimen: peripheral blood. CDR3 loop: CAISDSRQGAGGYTF. The nucleotide sequence reads TGTGCCATCAGTGATTCCCGACAGGGGGCAGGTGGCTACACCTTC.